The rows below give T cell receptor beta chains drawn from one sample of a study of cytomegalovirus exposure and HLA in healthy donors. TCRdb's table, derived via immunoSEQ multiplex PCR, lists solely in-frame clones and lacks some. The table has around 150,000 clones, about 79% seen once. Material: PBMCs. The receptors shown here come from a male donor in good health and CMV-seronegative. Each CDR3 is given with its conserved first and last residue. D genes are given only for firm matches. The size of a clone is reported for some rows only, either as once, few or many, or as a class for expanded clones.

v_gene	abundance	d_gene	j_gene	CDR3nt	CDR3aa
TRBV25-1	.	.	TRBJ1-3	TGTGCCAGCGGTACAGGGCCAGTAGGAAACACCATATATTTT	CASGTGPVGNTIYF
TRBV5-3	.	TRBD1	TRBJ1-2	TGTGCCAGAAGCTCGAGGGGGCAGGTCTATGGCTACACCTTC	CARSSRGQVYGYTF
TRBV6-5	.	.	TRBJ1-5	TGTGCCAGCCGGGACTTATTGGGCAATCAGCCCCAGCATTTT	CASRDLLGNQPQHF
TRBV29-1	few	TRBD1	TRBJ2-2	TGCAGCGCCGGGACAGGAACCACCGGGGAGCTGTTTTTT	CSAGTGTTGELFF
TRBV13	.	TRBD1	TRBJ1-6	TGTGCCAGCAGCTTAGTAGGACAGGGGGCTTATAATTCACCCCTCCACTTT	CASSLVGQGAYNSPLHF
TRBV4-3	.	.	TRBJ2-1	TGCGCCAGCAGCCAAGTCTCCGGGTCCTTAGCCCATGAGCAGTTCTTC	CASSQVSGSLAHEQFF
TRBV5-1	once	.	TRBJ2-5	TGCGCCAGCAGCTTGTCACCAGGGGTTCAAGAGACCCAGTACTTC	CASSLSPGVQETQYF
TRBV9	.	TRBD1	TRBJ2-7	TGTGCCAGCAGCGTAGCGACAGGGACCACCTACGAGCAGTACTTC	CASSVATGTTYEQYF
TRBV5-1	.	.	TRBJ1-1	TGCGCCAGCAGCTTCGGGACTGAAGCTTTCTTT	CASSFGTEAFF
TRBV5-1	.	TRBD2	TRBJ2-2	TGCGCCAGCAGCTTGGTAGCGGGGGGACACACCGGGGAGCTGTTTTTT	CASSLVAGGHTGELFF
TRBV2	.	.	TRBJ1-1	TGTGCAGGCCAGACAGACTCGAACACTGAAGCTTTCTTT	CAGQTDSNTEAFF
TRBV6-1	.	.	TRBJ2-4	TGTGCCAGCAGTGAATTATCCCCCAACATTCAGTACTTC	CASSELSPNIQYF
TRBV7-9	once	TRBD1	TRBJ1-1	TGTTCCAGCAGCTTAGCCGTCAGACAGGGATCATCTGAAGCTTTCTTT	CSSSLAVRQGSSEAFF
TRBV6-4	.	TRBD2	TRBJ2-2	TGTGCCAGCAGCCCGGGGGTAGCGGGAGAAACTGGGGAGCTGTTTTTT	CASSPGVAGETGELFF
TRBV4-1	once	TRBD1	TRBJ1-1	TGCGCCAGCAGCCAAGATGAGGGGGCGAGGACTGAAGCTTTCTTT	CASSQDEGARTEAFF
TRBV7-6	.	.	TRBJ1-1	TGTGCCAGCAGCGCCCGAACTACACAGAACACTGAAGCTTTCTTT	CASSARTTQNTEAFF
TRBV19	.	.	TRBJ1-6	TGTGCCAGTAGTATTCAGGGCTCACCCCTCCACTTT	CASSIQGSPLHF
TRBV19	.	.	TRBJ1-1	TGTGCCAGTAGTTTTGGGGCGGTGAACACTGAAGCTTTCTTT	CASSFGAVNTEAFF
TRBV7-9	.	TRBD1	TRBJ2-1	TGTGCCAGCAGCCCCCGGGACAGGAGCAATGAGCAGTTCTTC	CASSPRDRSNEQFF
TRBV29-1	.	TRBD1	TRBJ1-1	TGCAGCGGGTGGACAGGGGGGTTTGAAGCTTTCTTT	CSGWTGGFEAFF
TRBV7-9	few	.	TRBJ2-7	TGTTCCAGCAGCTTAGGAGGGAGTCCCTACGAGCAGTACTTC	CSSSLGGSPYEQYF
TRBV7-9	.	.	TRBJ2-1	TGTTCCAGCAGCTCCCCCCCCGGGGCGGGGAATGAGCAGTTCTTC	CSSSSPPGAGNEQFF
TRBV6-4	.	.	TRBJ2-1	TGTGCCAGCAGTAGGGGAGCCGGAGGGGATGAGCAGTTCTTC	CASSRGAGGDEQFF
TRBV9	.	.	TRBJ2-1	TGTGCCAGCAGCGAGGGGGGGGCCTCCTACAATGAGCAGTTCTTC	CASSEGGASYNEQFF
TRBV15	.	.	TRBJ1-3	TGTGCCACCAGCAGAGATGGGCGGGGTTCCTCTGGAAACACCATATATTTT	CATSRDGRGSSGNTIYF
TRBV30	few	.	TRBJ1-5	TGTGCCTGGAGTCAGGATAGCAATCAGCCCCAGCATTTT	CAWSQDSNQPQHF
TRBV5-1	.	TRBD2	TRBJ2-7	TGCGCCAGCAGCCCGGATAGCGGGAAGGGCTACGAGCAGTACTTC	CASSPDSGKGYEQYF
TRBV5-4	.	TRBD2	TRBJ2-5	TGTGCCAGCAGCTTGGTTGGGGCGGGAGAAAGTGGAGAGACCCAGTACTTC	CASSLVGAGESGETQYF
TRBV7-2	.	.	TRBJ2-3	TGTGCCAGCAGCTTAGTAGACACAGATACGCAGTATTTT	CASSLVDTDTQYF
TRBV6-1	.	.	TRBJ2-6	TGTGCCAGCAGTGACCGGAGCTCTGGGGCCAACGTCCTGACTTTC	CASSDRSSGANVLTF
TRBV6-1	.	TRBD1	TRBJ2-1	TGTGCCAGCGGCCAGGGGGCGACCGGTGAGAATGAGCAGTTCTTC	CASGQGATGENEQFF